This is a list of T cell receptor beta chains from one sample in a study of blood T cell repertoires in COVID-19. The repertoire was sequenced with immunoSEQ multiplex PCR; TCRdb's copy has only in-frame clones and lacks some. This table holds around 120,000 clones, over 80% found once. Input material: peripheral blood. Receptor source: a man aged 40-55 years with active or convalescent COVID-19. CDR3s include the opening cysteine and the closing phenylalanine or tryptophan. A D gene is named only where the DNA matches it firmly. Clone size is stated in some rows and not others, as once, few, many or a class when expanded.

size: .
D: .
J: TRBJ1-5
V: TRBV7-9
DNA: TGTGCCAGCAGCTCTTCCTTAAGGGGGGGCTCCGTTAATCAGCCCCAGCATTTT
CDR3: CASSSSLRGGSVNQPQHF

size: .
D: .
J: TRBJ1-5
V: TRBV6-1
DNA: TGTGCCAGCAGTGAAGCGGCAGGGCTGCCCCAGCATTTT
CDR3: CASSEAAGLPQHF

size: .
D: .
J: TRBJ2-1
V: TRBV7-9
DNA: TGTGCCAGCAGCTTAGCGCTCGACGCGCGGGGCTTCTACAATGAGCAGTTCTTC
CDR3: CASSLALDARGFYNEQFF

size: few
D: TRBD1
J: TRBJ1-1
V: TRBV19
DNA: TGTGCCAGTAGTCTGGGACAGGGGGTGAACACTGAAGCTTTCTTT
CDR3: CASSLGQGVNTEAFF

size: .
D: .
J: TRBJ1-2
V: TRBV7-6
DNA: TGTGCCAGCAGCTTAGGACAGAACTCTAACTATGGCTACACCTTC
CDR3: CASSLGQNSNYGYTF

size: few
D: TRBD1
J: TRBJ2-7
V: TRBV4-1
DNA: TGCGCCAGCAGCCGGGACAGAGGCTACGAGCAGTACTTC
CDR3: CASSRDRGYEQYF

size: .
D: TRBD1
J: TRBJ1-5
V: TRBV27
DNA: TGTGCCAGCAGTTCCGCGGACAGGGGAAGCAATCAGCCCCAGCATTTT
CDR3: CASSSADRGSNQPQHF

size: .
D: .
J: TRBJ1-2
V: TRBV19
DNA: TGTGCCAGTAGCCTCTCTTCGGGGGGCCGCTATGGCTACACCTTC
CDR3: CASSLSSGGRYGYTF

size: .
D: .
J: TRBJ2-2
V: TRBV6-5
DNA: TGTGCCAGCAGTCGAACAGGGCAGTACACCGGGGAGCTGTTTTTT
CDR3: CASSRTGQYTGELFF

size: .
D: .
J: TRBJ1-5
V: TRBV15
DNA: TGTGCCACCAGCAGAGATAAGGCAGGGGTAAGCGGCAATCAGCCCCAGCATTTT
CDR3: CATSRDKAGVSGNQPQHF

size: few
D: .
J: TRBJ1-3
V: TRBV14
DNA: TGTGCCAGCAGCCTGGGTGGGAGGGGGACTGGAAACACCATATATTTT
CDR3: CASSLGGRGTGNTIYF

size: .
D: .
J: TRBJ2-7
V: TRBV9
DNA: TGTGCCAGCAGCTTGAATCCGACATCATCCGGGCAGTACTTC
CDR3: CASSLNPTSSGQYF

size: .
D: .
J: TRBJ1-1
V: TRBV10-1
DNA: TGCGCCAGCAGTGAACAGGCGTACACTGAAGCTTTCTTT
CDR3: CASSEQAYTEAFF

size: few
D: .
J: TRBJ1-1
V: TRBV5-6
DNA: TGTGCCAGCAGCTTGAACGGGGGATACACTGAAGCTTTCTTT
CDR3: CASSLNGGYTEAFF

size: .
D: .
J: TRBJ1-1
V: TRBV7-2
DNA: TGTGCCAGCAGCTTAGAGGGGGGGGCGGGCACTGAAGCTTTCTTT
CDR3: CASSLEGGAGTEAFF

size: .
D: .
J: TRBJ2-7
V: TRBV18
DNA: TGTGCCAGCTCATCCGACTTGAGCTCCTACGAGCAGTACTTC
CDR3: CASSSDLSSYEQYF

size: .
D: TRBD1
J: TRBJ2-1
V: TRBV2
DNA: TGTGCCAGCAGTCCTCCGGGACAGGGGGGAAATGAGCAGTTCTTC
CDR3: CASSPPGQGGNEQFF

size: once
D: .
J: TRBJ2-7
V: TRBV19
DNA: TGTGCCAGTAGTTGGGGACAATTTCCCTACGAGCAGTACTTC
CDR3: CASSWGQFPYEQYF

size: .
D: .
J: TRBJ2-3
V: TRBV30
DNA: TGTGCCTGGAGTTCCGTAGCGGCGCCCCGCACAGATACGCAGTATTTT
CDR3: CAWSSVAAPRTDTQYF

size: .
D: .
J: TRBJ2-5
V: TRBV12-3/TRBV12-4
DNA: TGTGCCAGCAGAGCCTCCCAAGAGACCCAGTACTTC
CDR3: CASRASQETQYF

size: .
D: .
J: TRBJ2-1
V: TRBV20-1
DNA: TGCAGTGCAGCGTACAATGAGCAGTTCTTC
CDR3: CSAAYNEQFF

size: .
D: TRBD2
J: TRBJ2-1
V: TRBV18
DNA: TGTGCCAGCTCACCGACTAGCGGGTCATTCAATGAGCAGTTCTTC
CDR3: CASSPTSGSFNEQFF

size: .
D: .
J: TRBJ1-6
V: TRBV19
DNA: TGTGCCAGTAGTATAAGGGAGAATTCACCCCTCCACTTT
CDR3: CASSIRENSPLHF